This record concerns one T cell receptor (beta chain) sequence. What it binds is unknown. The sample belongs to a study of monozygotic twins with inflammatory bowel disease. CDR1 is SEHNR, CDR2 FQNEAQ, per germline (reference sequence). The length of the CDR3 is 16 residues. Each donor gave around 2.5 ml of peripheral blood. Study-wide results and caveats: Whereas healthy co-twins had higher TCRbeta diversity (inverse Simpson), IBD patients had lower diversity. Some repertoire variability may stem from patients' differing immunosuppressive treatments.

Template switching added UMIs carrying a 6-nucleotide sample barcode. TCRdb processed the 5' RACE reads again and assigns one entry to each CDR3 protein, with no DNA. This sample's clone table lists more than 350,000 distinct CDR3 sequences. The TCR comes from a human donor with ulcerative colitis or Crohn's disease, or a healthy co-twin of an affected twin (not recorded which). The sequencing input was blood. V is TRBV7-9 and J is TRBJ2-1; the TCRdb D gene call, TRBD1, has no DNA to confirm it. The CDR3 reads CASSPMSGTGFHEQFF.